This TCR beta chain derives from a study of siplizumab effects on memory and regulatory T cells. Germline V gene sequence: CDR1 LNHDA, CDR2 SQIVND (reference sequence). The CDR3 is made up of 14 amino acids. The germline V and J ends were trimmed by 6 bases and 7 bases, with 15 bases remaining between them. On this clone itself: Antigen: not known.

The protocol was immunoSEQ multiplex PCR, while the TCRdb copy is restricted to in-frame clones and leaves out a portion. The sample has 100,000 or so clones; roughly 94% are singletons. Study-wide findings and caveats: Siplizumab produced a significant drop in alloreactive sequences attributable to unstimulated CD4+ memory cells. Many proliferating CD4+ or CD8+ clones remained unclassified. Roughly 80-97% of them could not be assigned either a naive or a memory phenotype. Unstimulated subsets contained matches for only a minor fraction of alloreactive clones. Left unconfirmed was the suppressive function of proliferating Tregs from siplizumab cultures.

The origin of this receptor is a human donor in good health. This sequence joins TRBV19 and TRBJ2-2; a possible D gene is TRBD1 (6 bases). The sequencing input was Tregs sorted from blood. The CDR3 here is CASRDRIQGGELFF. Written as DNA, the CDR3 is TGTGCCAGTAGAGACAGGATTCAGGGCGGGGAGCTGTTTTTT.